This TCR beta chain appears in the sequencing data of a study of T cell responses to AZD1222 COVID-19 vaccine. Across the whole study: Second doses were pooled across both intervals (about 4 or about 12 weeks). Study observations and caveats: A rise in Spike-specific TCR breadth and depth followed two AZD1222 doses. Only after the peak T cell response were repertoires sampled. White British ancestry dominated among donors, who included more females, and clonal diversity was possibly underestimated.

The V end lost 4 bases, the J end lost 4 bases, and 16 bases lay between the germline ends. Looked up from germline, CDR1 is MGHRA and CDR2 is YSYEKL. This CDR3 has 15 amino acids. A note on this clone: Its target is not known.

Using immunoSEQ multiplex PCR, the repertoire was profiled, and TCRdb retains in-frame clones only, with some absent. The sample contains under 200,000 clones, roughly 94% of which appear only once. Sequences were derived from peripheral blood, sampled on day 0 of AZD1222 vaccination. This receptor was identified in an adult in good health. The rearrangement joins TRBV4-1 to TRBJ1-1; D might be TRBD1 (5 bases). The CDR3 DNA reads TGCGCCAGCAGCCCCCCATGGGGCCGTGGCACTGAAGCTTTCTTT. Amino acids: CASSPPWGRGTEAFF.